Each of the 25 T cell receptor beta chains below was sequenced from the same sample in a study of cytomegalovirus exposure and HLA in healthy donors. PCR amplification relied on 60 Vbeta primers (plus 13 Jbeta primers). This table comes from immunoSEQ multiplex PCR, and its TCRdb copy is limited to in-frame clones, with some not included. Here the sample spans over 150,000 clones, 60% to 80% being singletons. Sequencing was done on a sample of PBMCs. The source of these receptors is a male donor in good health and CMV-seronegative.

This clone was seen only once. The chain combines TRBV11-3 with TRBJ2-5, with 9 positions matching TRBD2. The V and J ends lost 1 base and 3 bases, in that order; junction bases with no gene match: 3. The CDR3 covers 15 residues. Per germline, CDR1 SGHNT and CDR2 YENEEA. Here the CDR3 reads CASSLGGRAEETQYF. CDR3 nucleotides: TGTGCCAGCAGCTTAGGCGGGAGGGCCGAAGAGACCCAGTACTTC.

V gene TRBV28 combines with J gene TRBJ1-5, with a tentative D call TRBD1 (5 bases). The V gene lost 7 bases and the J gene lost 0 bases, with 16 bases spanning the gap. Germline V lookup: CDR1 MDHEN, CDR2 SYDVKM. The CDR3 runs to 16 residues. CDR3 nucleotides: TGTGCCAGCAACGGGGGAGGCGTCGGTAGCAATCAGCCCCAGCATTTT. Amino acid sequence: CASNGGGVGSNQPQHF.

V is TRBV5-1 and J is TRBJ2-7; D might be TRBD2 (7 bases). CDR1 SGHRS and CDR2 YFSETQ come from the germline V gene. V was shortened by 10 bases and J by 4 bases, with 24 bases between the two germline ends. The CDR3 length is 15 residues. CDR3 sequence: CASRQPGEGVYEQYF. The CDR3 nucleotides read TGCGCCTCTCGCCAACCAGGGGAGGGAGTATACGAGCAGTACTTC. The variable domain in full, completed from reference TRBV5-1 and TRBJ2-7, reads KAGVTQTPRYLIKTRGQQVTLSCSPISGHRSVSWYQQTPGQGLQFLFEYFSETQRNKGNFPGRFSGRQFSNSRSEMNVSTLELGDSALYLCASRQPGEGVYEQYFGPGTRLTVT.

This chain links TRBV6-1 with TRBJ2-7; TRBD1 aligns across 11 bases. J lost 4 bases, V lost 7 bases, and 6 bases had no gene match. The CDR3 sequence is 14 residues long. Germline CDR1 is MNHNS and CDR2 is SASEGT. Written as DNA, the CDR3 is TGTGCCAGCAACCGGGACAGGGGGGTTTACGAGCAGTACTTC. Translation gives CASNRDRGVYEQYF.

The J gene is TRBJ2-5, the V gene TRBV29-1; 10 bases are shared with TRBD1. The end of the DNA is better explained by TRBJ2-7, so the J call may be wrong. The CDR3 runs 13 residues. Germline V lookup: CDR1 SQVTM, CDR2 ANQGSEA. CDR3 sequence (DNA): TGCAGCGTTTGGACAGGGGGTTCCTACGAGCAGTACTTC. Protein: CSVWTGGSYEQYF.

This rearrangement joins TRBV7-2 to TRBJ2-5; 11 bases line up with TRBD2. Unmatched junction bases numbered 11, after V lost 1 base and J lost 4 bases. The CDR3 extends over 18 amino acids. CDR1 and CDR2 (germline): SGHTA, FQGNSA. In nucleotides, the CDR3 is TGTGCCAGCAGCTTAGGACCCTCGGGACTAGCGGCTTCAGAGACCCAGTACTTC. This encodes CASSLGPSGLAASETQYF.

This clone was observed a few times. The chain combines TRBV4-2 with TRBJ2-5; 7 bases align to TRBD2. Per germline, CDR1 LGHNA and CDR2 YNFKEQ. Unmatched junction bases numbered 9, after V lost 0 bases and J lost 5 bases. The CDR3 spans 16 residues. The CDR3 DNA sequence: TGTGCCAGCAGCCAAGATGAAACGGGAGGTCGGGAGACCCAGTACTTC. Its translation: CASSQDETGGRETQYF.

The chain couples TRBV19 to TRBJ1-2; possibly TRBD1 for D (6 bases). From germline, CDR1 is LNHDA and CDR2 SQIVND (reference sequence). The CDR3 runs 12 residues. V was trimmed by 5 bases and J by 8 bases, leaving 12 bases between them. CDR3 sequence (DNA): TGTGCCAGTAGTGGGGGCGGTCGCGGCTACACCTTC. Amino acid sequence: CASSGGGRGYTF.

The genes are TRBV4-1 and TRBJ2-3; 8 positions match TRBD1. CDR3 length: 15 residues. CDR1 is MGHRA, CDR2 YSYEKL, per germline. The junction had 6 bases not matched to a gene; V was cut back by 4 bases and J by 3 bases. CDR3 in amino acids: CASSPGQGLTDTQYF. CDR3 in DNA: TGCGCCAGCAGCCCCGGACAGGGTCTGACAGATACGCAGTATTTT.

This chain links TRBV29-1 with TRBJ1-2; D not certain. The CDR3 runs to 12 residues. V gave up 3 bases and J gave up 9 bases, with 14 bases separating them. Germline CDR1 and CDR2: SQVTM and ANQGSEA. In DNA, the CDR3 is TGCAGCGTTGACGACGGCCTAGGTAGCTACACCTTC. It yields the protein CSVDDGLGSYTF.

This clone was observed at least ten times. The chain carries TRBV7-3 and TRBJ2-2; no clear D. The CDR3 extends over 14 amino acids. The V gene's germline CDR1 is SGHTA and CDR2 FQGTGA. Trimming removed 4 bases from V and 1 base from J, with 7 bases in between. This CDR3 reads CASSYRQNTGELFF. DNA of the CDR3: TGTGCCAGCAGCTACAGACAGAACACCGGGGAGCTGTTTTTT. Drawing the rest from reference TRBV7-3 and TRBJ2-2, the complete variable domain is GAGVSQTPSNKVTEKGKYVELRCDPISGHTALYWYRQSLGQGPEFLIYFQGTGAADDSGLPNDRFFAVRPEGSVSTLKIQRTERGDSAVYLCASSYRQNTGELFFGEGSRLTVL.

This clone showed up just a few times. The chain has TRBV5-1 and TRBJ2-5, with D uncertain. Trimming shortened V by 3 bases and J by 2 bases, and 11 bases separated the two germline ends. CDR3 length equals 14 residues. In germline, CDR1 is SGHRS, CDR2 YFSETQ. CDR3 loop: CASSYSIPQETQYF. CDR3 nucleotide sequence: TGCGCCAGCAGCTACTCCATACCGCAAGAGACCCAGTACTTC.

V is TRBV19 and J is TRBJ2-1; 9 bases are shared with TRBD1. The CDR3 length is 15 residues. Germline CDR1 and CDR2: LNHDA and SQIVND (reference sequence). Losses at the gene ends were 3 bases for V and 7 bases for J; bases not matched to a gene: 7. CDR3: CASSIGQGLGNEQFF. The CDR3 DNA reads TGTGCCAGTAGTATCGGACAGGGGTTGGGGAATGAGCAGTTCTTC.

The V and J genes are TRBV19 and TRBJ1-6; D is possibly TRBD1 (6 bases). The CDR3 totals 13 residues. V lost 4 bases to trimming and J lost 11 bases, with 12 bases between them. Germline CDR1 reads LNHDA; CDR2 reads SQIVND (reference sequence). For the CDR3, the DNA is TGTGCCAGTAGTACACAGGGCGTTACACCCCTCCACTTT. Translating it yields CASSTQGVTPLHF. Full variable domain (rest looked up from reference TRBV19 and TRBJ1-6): DGGITQSPKYLFRKEGQNVTLSCEQNLNHDAMYWYRQDPGQGLRLIYYSQIVNDFQKGDIAEGYSVSREKKESFPLTVTSAQKNPTAFYLCASSTQGVTPLHFGNGTRLTVT.

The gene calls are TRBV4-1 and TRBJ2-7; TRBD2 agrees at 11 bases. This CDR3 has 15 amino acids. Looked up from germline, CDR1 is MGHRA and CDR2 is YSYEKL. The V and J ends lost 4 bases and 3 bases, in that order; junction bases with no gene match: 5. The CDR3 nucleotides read TGCGCCAGCAGCCCACCTAGCGGGGGGAACTACGAGCAGTACTTC. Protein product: CASSPPSGGNYEQYF.

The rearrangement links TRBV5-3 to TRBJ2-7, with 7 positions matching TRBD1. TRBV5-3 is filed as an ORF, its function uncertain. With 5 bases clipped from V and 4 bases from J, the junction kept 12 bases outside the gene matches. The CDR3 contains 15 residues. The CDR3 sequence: CARSVAGTARYEQYF. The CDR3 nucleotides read TGTGCCAGAAGTGTAGCCGGGACAGCTCGTTACGAGCAGTACTTC.

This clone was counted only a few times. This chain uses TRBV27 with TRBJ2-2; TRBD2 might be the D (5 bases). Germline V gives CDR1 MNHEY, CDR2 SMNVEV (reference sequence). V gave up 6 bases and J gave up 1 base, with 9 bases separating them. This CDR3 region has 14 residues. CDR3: CASSQGGNTGELFF. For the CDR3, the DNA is TGTGCCAGCAGCCAAGGAGGGAACACCGGGGAGCTGTTTTTT.

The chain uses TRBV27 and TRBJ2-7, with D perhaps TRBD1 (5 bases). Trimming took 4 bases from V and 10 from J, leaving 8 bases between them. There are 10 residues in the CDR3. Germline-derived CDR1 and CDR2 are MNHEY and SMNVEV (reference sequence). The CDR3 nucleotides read TGTGCCAGCAGTTATAGGGGACAGTACTTC. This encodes CASSYRGQYF.

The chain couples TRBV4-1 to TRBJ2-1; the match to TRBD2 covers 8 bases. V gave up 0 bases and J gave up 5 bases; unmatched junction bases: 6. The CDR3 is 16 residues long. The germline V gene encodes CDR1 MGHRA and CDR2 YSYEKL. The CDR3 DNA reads TGCGCCAGCAGCCAAGATCCGGGAGGGCACAACAATGAGCAGTTCTTC. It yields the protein CASSQDPGGHNNEQFF.

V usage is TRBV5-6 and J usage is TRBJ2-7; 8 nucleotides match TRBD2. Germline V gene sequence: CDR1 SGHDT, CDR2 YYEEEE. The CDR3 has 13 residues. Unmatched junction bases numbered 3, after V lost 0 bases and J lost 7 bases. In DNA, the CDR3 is TGTGCCAGCAGCTTGGCGCGCGGGGGGGAGCAGTACTTC. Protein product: CASSLARGGEQYF.

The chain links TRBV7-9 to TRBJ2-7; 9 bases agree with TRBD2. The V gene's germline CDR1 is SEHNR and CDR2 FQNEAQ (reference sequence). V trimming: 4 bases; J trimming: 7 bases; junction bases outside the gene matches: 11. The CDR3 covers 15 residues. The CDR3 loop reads CASSSGREGPGEQYF. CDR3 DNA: TGTGCCAGCAGCTCTGGGCGGGAGGGCCCGGGGGAGCAGTACTTC.

CDR3 sequence (DNA): TGTGCCAGTAGTACGGGAGGCACCGGGGAGCTGTTTTTT. It encodes CASSTGGTGELFF. The V call is TRBV19, the J call TRBJ2-2; 7 positions match TRBD2. V trimming: 4 bases; J trimming: 4 bases; junction bases outside the gene matches: 0. Germline V gives CDR1 LNHDA, CDR2 SQIVND (reference sequence). The CDR3 totals 13 residues.

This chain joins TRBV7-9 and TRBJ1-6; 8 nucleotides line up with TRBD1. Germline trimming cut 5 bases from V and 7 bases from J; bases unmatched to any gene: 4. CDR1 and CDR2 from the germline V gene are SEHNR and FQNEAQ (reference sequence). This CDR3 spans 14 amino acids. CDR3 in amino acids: CASSRAGGNSPLHF. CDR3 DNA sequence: TGTGCCAGCAGCCGCGCAGGGGGCAATTCACCCCTCCACTTT.

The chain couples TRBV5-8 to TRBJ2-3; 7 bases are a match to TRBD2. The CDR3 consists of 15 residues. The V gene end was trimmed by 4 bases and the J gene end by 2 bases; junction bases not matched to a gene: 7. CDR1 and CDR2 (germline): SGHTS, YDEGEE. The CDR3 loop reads CASSDAGDTTDTQYF. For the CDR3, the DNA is TGTGCCAGCAGCGACGCGGGAGACACCACAGATACGCAGTATTTT.

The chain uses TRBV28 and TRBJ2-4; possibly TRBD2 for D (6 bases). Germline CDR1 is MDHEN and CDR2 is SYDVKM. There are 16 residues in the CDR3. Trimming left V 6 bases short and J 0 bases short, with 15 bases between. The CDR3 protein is CASSSGGRVAKNIQYF. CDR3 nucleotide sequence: TGTGCCAGCAGCTCCGGGGGAAGAGTAGCCAAAAACATTCAGTACTTC.